The clone carrying this T cell receptor beta chain was detected many times. The data were obtained in a study of T-cell reconstitution after alpha-beta-depleted transplantation in children. Preparing the TCRbeta library involved the use of unique molecular identifiers. TCRdb re-analysed the PCR reads in MiXCR, keeping a single row per CDR3 protein. The data show around 360,000 distinct CDR3 sequences, with 9% to 12% seen just once and less than 2.5% held by the top ten. The ends lost 1 base at V and 2 bases at J; junction bases unmatched: 3. This CDR3 is built from 15 residues. CDR1 and CDR2 from the germline V gene are SGHRS and YFSETQ.

J is TRBJ2-5 and V is TRBV5-1; 9 positions match TRBD1. The sequencing used PBMCs from the stem cell graft donor, collected from the stem cell graft. The TCR was taken from a human donor who donated a stem cell graft to a child with acute lymphoblastic leukemia. The CDR3 nucleotides read TGCGCCAGCAGCTTGTGGGGACAGGGACAAGAGACCCAGTACTTC. Amino acids: CASSLWGQGQETQYF.